Sequencing of this TCR beta chain was carried out in a study of response to subunit inactivated influenza vaccine. TCRdb reprocessed the RT-PCR reads via MiXCR and lists one record per CDR3 protein. The sample has roughly 650,000 distinct CDR3 sequences; around 14% are singletons. As to this clonotype: Its antigen is not identified.

Study results and caveats: Authors suggested seasonal influenza vaccinations each recruit few new T cells.

Germline V gene lookup returns CDR1 SGHRS and CDR2 YFSETQ. Trimming pared 4 bases from V and 6 bases from J, leaving 11 bases between. This CDR3 comprises 14 residues. This receptor was taken from a man in his forties or fifties who received an inactivated influenza vaccine. The chain couples TRBV5-1 to TRBJ1-6; no definite D call. This material consisted of PBMCs from blood, taken about 11 days after vaccination. The CDR3 loop is CASSVGQLNSPLHF. CDR3 nucleotides: TGCGCCAGCAGCGTGGGCCAGCTTAATTCACCCCTCCACTTT.